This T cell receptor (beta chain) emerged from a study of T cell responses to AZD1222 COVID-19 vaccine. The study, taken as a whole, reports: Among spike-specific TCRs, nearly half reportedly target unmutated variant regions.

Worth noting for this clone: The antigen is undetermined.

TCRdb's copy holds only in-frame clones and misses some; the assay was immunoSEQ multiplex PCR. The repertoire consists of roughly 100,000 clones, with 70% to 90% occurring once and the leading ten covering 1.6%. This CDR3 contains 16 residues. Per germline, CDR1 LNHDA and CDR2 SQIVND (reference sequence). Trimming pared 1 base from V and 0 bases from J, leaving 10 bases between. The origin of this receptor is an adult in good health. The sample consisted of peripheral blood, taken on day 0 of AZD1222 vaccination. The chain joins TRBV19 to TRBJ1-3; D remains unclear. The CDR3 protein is CASSIALSGSGNTIYF. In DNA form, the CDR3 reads TGTGCCAGTAGTATAGCTCTGTCCGGCTCTGGAAACACCATATATTTT.